The clone carrying this TCR beta chain has a single count. Germline V CDR1 and CDR2: DFQATT, SNEGSKA (reference sequence). This CDR3 is built from 11 residues. The source of the sample is a study of blood T cell repertoires in COVID-19. Study-level background: Some COVID-19 samples were acute and others convalescent; all came from the United States, Italy and Spain. T cells, B-cell-depleted T cells, or PBMCs provided the cDNA or gDNA that served as material.

As originally analysed: Amplifying reference gene primers gave estimates of nucleated cell counts. The repertoire was sequenced with immunoSEQ multiplex PCR; TCRdb's copy has only in-frame clones and lacks some. V and J calls and clone size come straight from that table; D and trimming were deduced from the DNA. The repertoire holds about 59,000 clones, around 67% seen once, with around 19% in the top ten. Sequencing was performed on peripheral blood. The chain employs TRBV20-1 and TRBJ1-1; possible D gene TRBD1, 6 bases. The clonotype originates from a woman between 50 and 59 years old with active or convalescent COVID-19. Here the CDR3 reads CRGLGGTEAFF. CDR3 DNA sequence: TGCAGAGGCCTAGGGGGTACTGAAGCTTTCTTT.